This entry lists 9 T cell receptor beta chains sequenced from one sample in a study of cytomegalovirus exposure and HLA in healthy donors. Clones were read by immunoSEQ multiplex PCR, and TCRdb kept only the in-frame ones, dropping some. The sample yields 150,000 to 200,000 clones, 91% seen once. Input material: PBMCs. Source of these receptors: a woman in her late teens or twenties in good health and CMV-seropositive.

CDR3 nucleotide sequence: TGTGCTAGTGGTGGGACAGATCGAGATTGGCCCCAGCATTTT. It yields the protein CASGGTDRDWPQHF. The chain combines TRBV12-5 with TRBJ1-5, with 7 bases that match TRBD1. Germline values: CDR1 LGHNT, CDR2 FRNRAP. The CDR3 has 14 amino acids. With V trimmed by 5 bases and J by 9 bases, 10 bases remained unmatched.

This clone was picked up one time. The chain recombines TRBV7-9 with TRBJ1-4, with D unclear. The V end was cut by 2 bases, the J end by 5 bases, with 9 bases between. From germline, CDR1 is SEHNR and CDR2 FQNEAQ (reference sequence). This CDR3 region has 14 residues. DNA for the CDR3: TGTGCCAGCAGCTTAAAAGAGCTAAATGAAAAACTGTTTTTT. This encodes CASSLKELNEKLFF.

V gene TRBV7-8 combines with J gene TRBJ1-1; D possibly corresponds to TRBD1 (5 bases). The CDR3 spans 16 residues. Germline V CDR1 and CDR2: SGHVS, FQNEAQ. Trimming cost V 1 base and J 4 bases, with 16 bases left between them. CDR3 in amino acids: CASSLGGARMGTEAFF. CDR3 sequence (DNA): TGTGCCAGCAGCTTAGGTGGGGCCAGGATGGGCACTGAAGCTTTCTTT. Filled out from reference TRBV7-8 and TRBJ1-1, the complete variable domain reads GAGVSQSPRYKVAKRGQDVALRCDPISGHVSLFWYQQALGQGPEFLTYFQNEAQLDKSGLPSDRFFAERPEGSVSTLKIQRTQQEDSAVYLCASSLGGARMGTEAFFGQGTRLTVV.

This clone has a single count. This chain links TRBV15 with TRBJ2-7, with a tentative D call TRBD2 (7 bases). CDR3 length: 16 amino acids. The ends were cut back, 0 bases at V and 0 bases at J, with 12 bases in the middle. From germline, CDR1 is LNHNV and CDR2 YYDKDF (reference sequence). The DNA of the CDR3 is TGTGCCACCAGCAGAGATGATGGGGGGGCCTCCTACGAGCAGTACTTC. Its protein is CATSRDDGGASYEQYF.

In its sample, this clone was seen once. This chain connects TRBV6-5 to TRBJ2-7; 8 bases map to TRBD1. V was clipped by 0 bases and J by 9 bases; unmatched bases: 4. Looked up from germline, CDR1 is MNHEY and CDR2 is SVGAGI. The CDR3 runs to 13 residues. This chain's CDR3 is CASSYSTGEAQYF. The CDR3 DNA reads TGTGCCAGCAGTTACTCGACAGGGGAAGCGCAGTACTTC.

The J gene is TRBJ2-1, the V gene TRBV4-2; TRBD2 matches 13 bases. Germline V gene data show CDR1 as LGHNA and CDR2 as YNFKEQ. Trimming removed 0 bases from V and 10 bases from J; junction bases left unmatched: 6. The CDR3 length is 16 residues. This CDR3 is CASSQEGTSGVREQFF. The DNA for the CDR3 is TGTGCCAGCAGCCAAGAGGGGACTAGCGGGGTCAGGGAGCAGTTCTTC.

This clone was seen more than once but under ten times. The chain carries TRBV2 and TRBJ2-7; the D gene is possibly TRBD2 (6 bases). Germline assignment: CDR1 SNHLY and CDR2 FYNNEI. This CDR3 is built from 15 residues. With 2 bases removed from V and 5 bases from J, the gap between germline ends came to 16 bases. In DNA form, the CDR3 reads TGTGCCAGCAGTGAAAGGGCGGGGATAGGCCACGAGCAGTACTTC. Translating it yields CASSERAGIGHEQYF.

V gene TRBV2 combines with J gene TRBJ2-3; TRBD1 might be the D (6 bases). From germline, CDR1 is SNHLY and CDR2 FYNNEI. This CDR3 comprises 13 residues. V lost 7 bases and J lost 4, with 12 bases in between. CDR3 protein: CASNTGLADTQYF. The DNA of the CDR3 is TGTGCCAGCAACACAGGGCTCGCAGATACGCAGTATTTT. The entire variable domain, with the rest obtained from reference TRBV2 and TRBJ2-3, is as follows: EPEVTQTPSHQVTQMGQEVILRCVPISNHLYFYWYRQILGQKVEFLVSFYNNEISEKSEIFDDQFSVERPDGSNFTLKIRSTKLEDSAMYFCASNTGLADTQYFGPGTRLTVL.

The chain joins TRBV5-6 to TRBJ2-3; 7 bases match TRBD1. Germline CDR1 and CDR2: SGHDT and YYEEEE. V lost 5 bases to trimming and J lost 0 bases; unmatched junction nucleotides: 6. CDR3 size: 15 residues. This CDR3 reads CASSHPGGSTDTQYF. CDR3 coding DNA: TGTGCCAGCAGTCATCCAGGGGGTAGCACAGATACGCAGTATTTT.